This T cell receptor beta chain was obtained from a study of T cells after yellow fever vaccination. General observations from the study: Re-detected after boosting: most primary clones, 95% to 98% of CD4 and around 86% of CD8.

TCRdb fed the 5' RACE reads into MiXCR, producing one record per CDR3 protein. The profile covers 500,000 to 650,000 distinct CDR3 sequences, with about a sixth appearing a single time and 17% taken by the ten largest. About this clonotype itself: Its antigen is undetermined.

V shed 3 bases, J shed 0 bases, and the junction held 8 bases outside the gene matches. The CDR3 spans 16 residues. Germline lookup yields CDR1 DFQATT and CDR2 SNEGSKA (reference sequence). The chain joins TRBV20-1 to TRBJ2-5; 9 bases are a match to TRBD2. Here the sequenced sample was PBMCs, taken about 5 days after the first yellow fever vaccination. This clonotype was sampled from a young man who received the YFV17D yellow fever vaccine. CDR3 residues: CSAREAGGKYQETQYF. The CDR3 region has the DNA TGCAGTGCTAGGGAAGCGGGGGGCAAGTACCAAGAGACCCAGTACTTC.